This T cell receptor (beta chain) comes out of a study of response to subunit inactivated influenza vaccine. Study results and caveats: Authors suggested few new T cells are recruited by each seasonal influenza vaccination.

This clonotype was detected a few times. The target antigen is unknown. MiXCR, applied by TCRdb to the RT-PCR reads, yields one record per CDR3 protein. The top ten clones hold roughly 3% of a sample with about 500,000 distinct CDR3 sequences, approximately 15% of them seen once. Trimming cost V 8 bases and J 7 bases; bases outside gene matches: 4. The V gene's germline CDR1 is ENHRY and CDR2 SYGVKD. CDR3 length: 11 amino acids. Here the sequenced sample was CD4+ T cells sorted from PBMCs, taken 23 to 25 months after vaccination. The chain couples TRBV10-3 to TRBJ2-7; 8 bases match TRBD1. The source is a man aged 45-69 years who received an inactivated influenza vaccine. Written as DNA, the CDR3 is TGTGCCATCTCAGGGGACAGGGAGCAGTACTTC. Its protein is CAISGDREQYF.